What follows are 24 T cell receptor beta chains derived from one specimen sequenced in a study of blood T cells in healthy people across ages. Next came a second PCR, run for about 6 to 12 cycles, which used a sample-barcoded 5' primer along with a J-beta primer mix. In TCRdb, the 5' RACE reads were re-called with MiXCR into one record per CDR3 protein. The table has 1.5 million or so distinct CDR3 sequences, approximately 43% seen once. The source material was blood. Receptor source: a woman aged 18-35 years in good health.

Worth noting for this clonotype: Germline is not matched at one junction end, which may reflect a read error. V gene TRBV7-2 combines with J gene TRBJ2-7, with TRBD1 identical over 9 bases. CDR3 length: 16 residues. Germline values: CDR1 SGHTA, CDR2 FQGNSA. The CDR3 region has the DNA TGTGCCAACAGCTCAAGCGCCGGGACAGGGTCCTACGAGCAGTACTTC. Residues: CANSSSAGTGSYEQYF.

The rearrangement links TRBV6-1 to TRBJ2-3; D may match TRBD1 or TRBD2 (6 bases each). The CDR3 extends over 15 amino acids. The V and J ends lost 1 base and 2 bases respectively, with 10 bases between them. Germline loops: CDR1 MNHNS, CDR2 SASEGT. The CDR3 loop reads CASSEGGGYTDTQYF. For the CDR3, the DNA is TGTGCCAGCAGTGAAGGAGGGGGGTACACAGATACGCAGTATTTT.

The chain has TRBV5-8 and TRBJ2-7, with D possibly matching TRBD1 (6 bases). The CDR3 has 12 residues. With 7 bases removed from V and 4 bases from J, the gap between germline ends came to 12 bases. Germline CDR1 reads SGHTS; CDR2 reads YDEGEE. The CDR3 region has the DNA TGTGCCAGCGGATGGACAGCATACGAGCAGTACTTC. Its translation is CASGWTAYEQYF.

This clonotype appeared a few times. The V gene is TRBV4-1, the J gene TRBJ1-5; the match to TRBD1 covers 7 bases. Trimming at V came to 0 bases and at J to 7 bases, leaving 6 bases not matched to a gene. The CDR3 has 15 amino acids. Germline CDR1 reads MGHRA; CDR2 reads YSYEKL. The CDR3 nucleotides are TGCGCCAGCAGCCAAGATGGGACAGCACGGCAGCCCCAGCATTTT. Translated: CASSQDGTARQPQHF.

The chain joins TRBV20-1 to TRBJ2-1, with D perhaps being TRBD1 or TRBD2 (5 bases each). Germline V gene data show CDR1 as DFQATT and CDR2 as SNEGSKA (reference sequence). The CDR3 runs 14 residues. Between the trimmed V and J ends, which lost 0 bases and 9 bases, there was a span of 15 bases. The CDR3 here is CSAREGTAISEQFF. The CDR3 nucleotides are TGCAGTGCTAGAGAGGGGACGGCAATAAGTGAGCAGTTCTTC.

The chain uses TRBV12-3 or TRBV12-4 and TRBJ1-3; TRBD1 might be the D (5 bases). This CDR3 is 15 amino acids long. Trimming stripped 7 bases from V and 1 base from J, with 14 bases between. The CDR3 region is CASNDRTSSGNTIYF. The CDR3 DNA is TGTGCCAGCAATGACAGAACATCTTCTGGAAACACCATATATTTT.

The CDR3 spells CASSARMGYEQYF. In DNA, the CDR3 is TGTGCCAGCAGTGCAAGAATGGGTTACGAGCAGTACTTC. The chain combines TRBV6-4 with TRBJ2-7; D gene unclear. Germline assignment: CDR1 MRHNA and CDR2 SNTAGT. V lost 4 bases and J lost 4, with 11 bases in between. This CDR3 has 13 residues.

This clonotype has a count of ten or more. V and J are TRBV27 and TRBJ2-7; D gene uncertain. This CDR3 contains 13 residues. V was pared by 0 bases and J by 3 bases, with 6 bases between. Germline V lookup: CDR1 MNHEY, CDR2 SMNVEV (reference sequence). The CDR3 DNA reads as TGTGCCAGCAGTTTATCTGTCAACTACGAGCAGTACTTC. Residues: CASSLSVNYEQYF.

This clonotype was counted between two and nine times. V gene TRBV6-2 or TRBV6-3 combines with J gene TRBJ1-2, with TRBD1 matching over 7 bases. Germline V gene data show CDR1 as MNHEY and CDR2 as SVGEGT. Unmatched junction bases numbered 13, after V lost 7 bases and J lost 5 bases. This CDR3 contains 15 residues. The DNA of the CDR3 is TGTGCCAGCACCCCCTCTGGACAGGTGACATATGGCTACACCTTC. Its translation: CASTPSGQVTYGYTF.

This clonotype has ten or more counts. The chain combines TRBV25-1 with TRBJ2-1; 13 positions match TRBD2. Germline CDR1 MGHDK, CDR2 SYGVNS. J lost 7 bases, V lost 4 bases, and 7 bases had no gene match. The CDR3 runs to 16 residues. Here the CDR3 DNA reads TGTGCCAGCAGTGTCCTGACTAGCGGGGGGCCTAATGAGCAGTTCTTC. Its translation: CASSVLTSGGPNEQFF. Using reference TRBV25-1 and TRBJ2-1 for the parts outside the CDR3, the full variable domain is EADIYQTPRYLVIGTGKKITLECSQTMGHDKMYWYQQDPGMELHLIHYSYGVNSTEKGDLSSESTVSRIRTEHFPLTLESARPSHTSQYLCASSVLTSGGPNEQFFGPGTRLTVL.

The CDR3 spells CASSLIQESTQYF. CDR3 in DNA: TGTGCCAGCAGCTTAATACAGGAATCGACCCAGTACTTC. The rearrangement joins TRBV7-9 to TRBJ2-5, with TRBD1 as a possible D gene (5 bases). The V end was cut by 2 bases, the J end by 7 bases, with 11 bases between. Germline V gene data show CDR1 as SEHNR and CDR2 as FQNEAQ (reference sequence). The CDR3 covers 13 residues.

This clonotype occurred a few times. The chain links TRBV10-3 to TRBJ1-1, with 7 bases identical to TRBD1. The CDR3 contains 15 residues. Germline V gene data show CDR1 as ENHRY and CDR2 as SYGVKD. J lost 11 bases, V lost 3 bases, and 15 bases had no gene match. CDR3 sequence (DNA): TGTGCCATCAGTGACACTCTACAGGGGTACCGAGGGGCTTTCTTT. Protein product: CAISDTLQGYRGAFF.

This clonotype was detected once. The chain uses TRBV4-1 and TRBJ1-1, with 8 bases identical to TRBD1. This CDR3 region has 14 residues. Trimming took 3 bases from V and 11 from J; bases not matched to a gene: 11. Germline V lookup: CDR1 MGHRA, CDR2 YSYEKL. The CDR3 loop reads CASSQKEGQGRAFF. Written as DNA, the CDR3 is TGCGCCAGCAGCCAGAAAGAAGGACAGGGAAGGGCTTTCTTT.

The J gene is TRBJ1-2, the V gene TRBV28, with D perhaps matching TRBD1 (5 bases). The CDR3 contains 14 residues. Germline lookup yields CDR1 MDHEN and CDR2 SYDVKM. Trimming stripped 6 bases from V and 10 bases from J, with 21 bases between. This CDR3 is CASSRPGRPSDYTF. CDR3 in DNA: TGTGCCAGCAGCCGCCCGGGACGCCCCTCCGACTACACCTTC.

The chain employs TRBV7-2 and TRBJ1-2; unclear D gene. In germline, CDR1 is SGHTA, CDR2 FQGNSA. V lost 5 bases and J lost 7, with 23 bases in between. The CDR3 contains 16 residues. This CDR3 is CASSPQVRLFEGGYTF. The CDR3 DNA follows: TGTGCCAGCAGCCCGCAGGTGCGCCTATTTGAGGGTGGCTACACCTTC.

The CDR3 spells CASTFGSEQFF. The CDR3 DNA reads TGTGCCAGCACCTTCGGGTCTGAGCAGTTCTTC. The V and J genes are TRBV12-3 or TRBV12-4 and TRBJ2-1; no reliable D call. The CDR3 is made up of 11 amino acids. Trimming stripped 7 bases from V and 9 bases from J, with 10 bases between.

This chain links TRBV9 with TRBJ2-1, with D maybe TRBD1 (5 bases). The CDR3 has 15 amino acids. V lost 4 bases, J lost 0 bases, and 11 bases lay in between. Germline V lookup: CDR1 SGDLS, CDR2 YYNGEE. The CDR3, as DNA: TGTGCCAGCAGCACCGACAGTTACTCCTACAATGAGCAGTTCTTC. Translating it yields CASSTDSYSYNEQFF.

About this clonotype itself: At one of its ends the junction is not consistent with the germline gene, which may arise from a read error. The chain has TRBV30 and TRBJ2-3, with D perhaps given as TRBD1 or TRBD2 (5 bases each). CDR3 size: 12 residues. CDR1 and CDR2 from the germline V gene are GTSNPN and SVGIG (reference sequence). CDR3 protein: CAWTGPSDTRYF. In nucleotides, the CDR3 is TGTGCCTGGACGGGGCCCTCGGATACGCGGTATTTT.

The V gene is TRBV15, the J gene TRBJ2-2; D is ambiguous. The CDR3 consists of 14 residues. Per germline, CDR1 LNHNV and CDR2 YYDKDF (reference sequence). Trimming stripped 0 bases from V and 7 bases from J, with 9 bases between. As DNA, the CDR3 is TGTGCCACCAGCAGAGATGCGCCGGGCGGGGAGCTGTTTTTT. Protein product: CATSRDAPGGELFF.

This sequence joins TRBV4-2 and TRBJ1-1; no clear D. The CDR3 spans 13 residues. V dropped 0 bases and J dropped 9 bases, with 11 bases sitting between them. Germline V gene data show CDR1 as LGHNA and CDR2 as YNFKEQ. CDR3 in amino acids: CASSQDKGNKAFF. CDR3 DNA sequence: TGTGCCAGCAGCCAAGACAAAGGCAACAAAGCTTTCTTT.

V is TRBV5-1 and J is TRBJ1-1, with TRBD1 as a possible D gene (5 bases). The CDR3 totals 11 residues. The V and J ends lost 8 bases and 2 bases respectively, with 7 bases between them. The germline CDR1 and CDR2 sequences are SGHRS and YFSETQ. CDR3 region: CASQGNTEAFF. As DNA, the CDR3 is TGCGCCAGTCAGGGAAACACTGAAGCTTTCTTT.

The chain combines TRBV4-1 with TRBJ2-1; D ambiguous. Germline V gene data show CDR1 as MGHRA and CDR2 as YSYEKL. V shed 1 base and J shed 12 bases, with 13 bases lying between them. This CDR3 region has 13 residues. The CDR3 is CASSQVGGVGQFF. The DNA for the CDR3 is TGCGCCAGCAGCCAAGTTGGTGGGGTAGGGCAGTTCTTC.

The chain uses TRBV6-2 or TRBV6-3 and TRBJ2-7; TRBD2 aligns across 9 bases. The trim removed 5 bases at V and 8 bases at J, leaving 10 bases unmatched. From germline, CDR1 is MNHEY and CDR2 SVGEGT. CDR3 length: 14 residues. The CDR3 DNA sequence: TGTGCCAGCAGTGCAGCGGGAGGCCTTCAAAAGCAGTACTTC. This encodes CASSAAGGLQKQYF.

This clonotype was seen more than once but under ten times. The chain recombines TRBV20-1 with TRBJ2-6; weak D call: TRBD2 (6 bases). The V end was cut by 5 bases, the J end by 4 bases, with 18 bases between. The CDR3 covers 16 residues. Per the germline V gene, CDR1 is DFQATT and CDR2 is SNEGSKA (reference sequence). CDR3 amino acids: CSAGGVRVPGANVLTF. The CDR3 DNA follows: TGCAGTGCTGGCGGGGTTAGGGTCCCCGGGGCCAACGTCCTGACTTTC.